The clone carrying this TCR beta chain was recorded at least ten times. Between the trimmed V and J ends, which lost 8 bases and 2 bases, there was a span of 16 bases. Germline assignment: CDR1 ENHRY and CDR2 SYGVKD. The length of the CDR3 is 14 residues. A single record per CDR3 protein comes from TCRdb applying MiXCR to the RT-PCR reads. This table has more than 600,000 distinct CDR3 sequences, 11% to 15% appearing once. Sequencing was done on a sample of memory CD4+ T cells from blood. The V gene is TRBV10-3, the J gene TRBJ2-7; D may match TRBD1 or TRBD2 (6 bases each). This receptor was taken from a female donor in good health, serving as a healthy control. CDR3 DNA: TGTGCCATCGGGGCGGAGGGGGGCACCTACGAGCAGTACTTC. As protein: CAIGAEGGTYEQYF.